The subject of this entry is one T cell receptor (beta chain). Here immunoSEQ multiplex PCR was the method, and the copy in TCRdb shows in-frame clones only, minus some. Altogether tens of thousands of clones are present, approximately 80% being singletons, with the ten largest covering around 6.8%. The data derive from a study of OX40 agonist ivuxolimab in advanced cancers. Whole-study context: Three partial responders included one hepatocellular carcinoma patient and two cutaneous melanoma patients.

V was clipped by 4 bases and J by 4 bases, with 17 bases between them. CDR3 length: 15 amino acids. Germline loops: CDR1 SGHRS, CDR2 YFSETQ. The source was CD4+ or CD8+ T cells sorted from blood, collected in a trial of the OX40 agonist ivuxolimab. The chain employs TRBV5-1 and TRBJ1-1; D perhaps matches TRBD1 (5 bases). This receptor was identified in an adult with an advanced solid tumor such as melanoma, head and neck, liver or kidney cancer. The CDR3 is CASSALQVTGTEAFF. The CDR3 DNA reads TGCGCCAGCAGCGCGTTACAGGTGACTGGCACTGAAGCTTTCTTT.